The sequence of this TCR beta chain was determined in a study of cytomegalovirus exposure and HLA in healthy donors. CDR1 SGHAT and CDR2 FQNNGV come from the germline V gene. Trimming cost V 0 bases and J 6 bases; bases outside gene matches: 5. The CDR3 has 15 amino acids. Study-level findings and limits: Later work showed greater clonal expansion in HLA-associated TCR beta chains than in equally common others. Compared with the roughly 670-donor mean, an Asian-associated ancestry cluster reportedly had fewer N-insertions, according to a later analysis. Among the most significant clusters, several appeared linked to common viral pathogens in a later analysis.

Comment on this clone: What it binds is unknown.

The PCR made use of 60 Vbeta and 13 Jbeta primers. Clones were sequenced by immunoSEQ multiplex PCR, and TCRdb holds only the in-frame ones, with some missing. In the table there are 100,000 to 150,000 clones, 65% to 90% of which are singletons. This clonotype was obtained from a male donor in good health and CMV-seropositive. This sequence joins TRBV11-2 and TRBJ1-2, with 9 nucleotides matching TRBD1. Sequenced input: PBMCs. This CDR3 is CASSLEGTGWHGYTF. CDR3 nucleotides: TGTGCCAGCAGCTTAGAGGGGACAGGGTGGCATGGCTACACCTTC.